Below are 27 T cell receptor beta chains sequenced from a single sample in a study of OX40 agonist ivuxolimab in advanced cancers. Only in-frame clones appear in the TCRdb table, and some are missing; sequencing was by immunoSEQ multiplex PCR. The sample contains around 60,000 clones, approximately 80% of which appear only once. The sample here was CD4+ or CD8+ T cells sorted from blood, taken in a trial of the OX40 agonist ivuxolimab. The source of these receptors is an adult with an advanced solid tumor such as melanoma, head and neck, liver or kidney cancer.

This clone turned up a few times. CDR3 in amino acids: CASAYPDRRNTEAFF. DNA for the CDR3: TGTGCCAGCGCATACCCGGACAGGCGGAACACTGAAGCTTTCTTT. The chain uses TRBV28 and TRBJ1-1; 7 nucleotides match TRBD1. CDR3 length: 15 residues. Trimming removed 8 bases from V and 1 base from J; junction bases left unmatched: 10. Germline CDR1 MDHEN, CDR2 SYDVKM.

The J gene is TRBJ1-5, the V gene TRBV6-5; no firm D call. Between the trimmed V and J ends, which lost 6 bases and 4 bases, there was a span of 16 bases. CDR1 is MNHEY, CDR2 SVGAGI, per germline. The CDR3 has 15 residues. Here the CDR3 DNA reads TGTGCCAGCAGGTCCGCGGGGAGCCCGAATCAGCCCCAGCATTTT. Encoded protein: CASRSAGSPNQPQHF.

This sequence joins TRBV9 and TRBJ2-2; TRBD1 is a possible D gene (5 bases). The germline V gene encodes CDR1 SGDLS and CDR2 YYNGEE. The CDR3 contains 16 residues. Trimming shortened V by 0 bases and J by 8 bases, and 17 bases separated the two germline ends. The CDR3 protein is CASSVEWGLHRGELFF. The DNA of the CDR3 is TGTGCCAGCAGCGTAGAATGGGGCCTCCATCGGGGGGAGCTGTTTTTT.

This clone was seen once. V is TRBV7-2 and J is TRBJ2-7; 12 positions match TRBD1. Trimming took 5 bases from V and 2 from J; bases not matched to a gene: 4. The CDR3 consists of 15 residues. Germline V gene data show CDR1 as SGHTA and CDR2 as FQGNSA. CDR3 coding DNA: TGTGCCAGCAGCACAGGGACAGGGGGCCCCTACGAGCAGTACTTC. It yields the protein CASSTGTGGPYEQYF.

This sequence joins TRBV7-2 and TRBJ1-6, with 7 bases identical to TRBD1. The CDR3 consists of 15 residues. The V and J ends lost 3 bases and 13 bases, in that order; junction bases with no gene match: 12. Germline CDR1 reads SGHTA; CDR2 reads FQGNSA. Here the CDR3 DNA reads TGTGCCAGCAGCTTGGGGGGACAGTCTTCGCGGCCCCTCCACTTT. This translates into CASSLGGQSSRPLHF. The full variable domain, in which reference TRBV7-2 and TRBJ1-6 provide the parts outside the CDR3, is GAGVSQSPSNKVTEKGKDVELRCDPISGHTALYWYRQSLGQGLEFLIYFQGNSAPDKSGLPSDRFSAERTGGSVSTLTIQRTQQEDSAVYLCASSLGGQSSRPLHFGNGTRLTVT.

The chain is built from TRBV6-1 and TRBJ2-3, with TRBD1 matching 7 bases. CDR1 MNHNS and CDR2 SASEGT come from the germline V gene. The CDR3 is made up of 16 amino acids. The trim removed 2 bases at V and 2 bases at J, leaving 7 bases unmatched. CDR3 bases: TGTGCCAGCAGTGAACAAAGTAGGGGGCACACAGATACGCAGTATTTT. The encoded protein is CASSEQSRGHTDTQYF.

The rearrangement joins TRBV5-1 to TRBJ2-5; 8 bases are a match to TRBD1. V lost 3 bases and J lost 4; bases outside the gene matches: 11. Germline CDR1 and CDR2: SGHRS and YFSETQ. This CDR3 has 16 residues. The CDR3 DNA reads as TGCGCCAGCAGCTCCGCACAACAGGGGGTGGGAGAGACCCAGTACTTC. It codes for CASSSAQQGVGETQYF. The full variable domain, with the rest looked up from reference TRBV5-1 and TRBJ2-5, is KAGVTQTPRYLIKTRGQQVTLSCSPISGHRSVSWYQQTPGQGLQFLFEYFSETQRNKGNFPGRFSGRQFSNSRSEMNVSTLELGDSALYLCASSSAQQGVGETQYFGPGTRLLVL.

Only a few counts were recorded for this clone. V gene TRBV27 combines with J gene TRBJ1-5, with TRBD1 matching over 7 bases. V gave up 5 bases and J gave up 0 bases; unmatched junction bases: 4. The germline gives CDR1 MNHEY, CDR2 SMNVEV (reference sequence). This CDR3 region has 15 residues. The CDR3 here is CASSPNRGSNQPQHF. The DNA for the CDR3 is TGTGCCAGCAGTCCGAACAGGGGTAGCAATCAGCCCCAGCATTTT.

CDR3 sequence reads: CAELLQRSTKNIQYF. In nucleotides, the CDR3 is TGTGCCGAACTTCTGCAAAGGTCCACCAAAAACATTCAGTACTTC. The rearrangement links TRBV28 to TRBJ2-4; D uncertain. V lost 11 bases to trimming and J lost 2 bases, with 19 bases between them. The CDR3 is made up of 15 amino acids. From germline, CDR1 is MDHEN and CDR2 SYDVKM.

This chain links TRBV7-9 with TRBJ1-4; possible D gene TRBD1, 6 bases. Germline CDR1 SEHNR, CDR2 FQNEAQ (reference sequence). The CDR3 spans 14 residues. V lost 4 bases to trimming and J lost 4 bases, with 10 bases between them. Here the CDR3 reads CASSSLDSNEKLFF. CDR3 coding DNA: TGTGCCAGCAGCTCCCTGGACAGTAATGAAAAACTGTTTTTT. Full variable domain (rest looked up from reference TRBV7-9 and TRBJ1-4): DTGVSQNPRHKITKRGQNVTFRCDPISEHNRLYWYRQTLGQGPEFLTYFQNEAQLEKSRLLSDRFSAERPKGSFSTLEIQRTEQGDSAMYLCASSSLDSNEKLFFGSGTQLSVL.

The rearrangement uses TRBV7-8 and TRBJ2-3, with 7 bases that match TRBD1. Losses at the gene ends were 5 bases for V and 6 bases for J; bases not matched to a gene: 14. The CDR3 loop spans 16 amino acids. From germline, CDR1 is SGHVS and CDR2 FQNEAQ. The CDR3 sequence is CASSPPYRQGGDTQYF. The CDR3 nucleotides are TGTGCCAGCAGCCCCCCTTATCGACAGGGTGGCGATACGCAGTATTTT.

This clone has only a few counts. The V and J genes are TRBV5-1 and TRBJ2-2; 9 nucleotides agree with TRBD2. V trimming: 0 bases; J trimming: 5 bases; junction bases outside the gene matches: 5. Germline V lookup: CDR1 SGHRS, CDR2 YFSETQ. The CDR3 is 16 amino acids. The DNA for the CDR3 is TGCGCCAGCAGCTTGGACCCTAGCGGGGAAACCGGGGAGCTGTTTTTT. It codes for CASSLDPSGETGELFF.

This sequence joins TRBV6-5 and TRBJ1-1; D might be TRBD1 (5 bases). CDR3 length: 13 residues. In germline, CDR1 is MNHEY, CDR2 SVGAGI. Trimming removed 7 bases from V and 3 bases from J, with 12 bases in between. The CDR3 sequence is CASKQVRDTEAFF. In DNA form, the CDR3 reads TGTGCCAGCAAACAGGTCCGGGACACTGAAGCTTTCTTT.

CDR3 sequence (DNA): TGTGCCAGCAGCTTATCGGCGGGGGCTTACAATGAGCAGTTCTTC. Residues: CASSLSAGAYNEQFF. The chain carries TRBV7-3 and TRBJ2-1, with D possibly being TRBD2 (7 bases). The CDR3 is 15 amino acids. The germline V gene encodes CDR1 SGHTA and CDR2 FQGTGA. V shed 2 bases and J shed 4 bases, with 12 bases lying between them.

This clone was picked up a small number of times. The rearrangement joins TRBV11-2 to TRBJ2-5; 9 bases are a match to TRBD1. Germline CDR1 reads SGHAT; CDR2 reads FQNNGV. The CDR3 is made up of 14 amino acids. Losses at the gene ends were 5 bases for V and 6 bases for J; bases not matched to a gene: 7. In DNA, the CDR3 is TGTGCCAGCAGCCCCGGACAGGGGTGGAAGACCCAGTACTTC. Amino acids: CASSPGQGWKTQYF.

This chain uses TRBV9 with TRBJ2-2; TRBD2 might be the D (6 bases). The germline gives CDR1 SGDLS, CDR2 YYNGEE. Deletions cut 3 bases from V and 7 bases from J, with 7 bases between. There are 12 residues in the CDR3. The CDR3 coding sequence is TGTGCCAGCAGCGCCGGGGGCGGGGAGCTGTTTTTT. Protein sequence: CASSAGGGELFF.

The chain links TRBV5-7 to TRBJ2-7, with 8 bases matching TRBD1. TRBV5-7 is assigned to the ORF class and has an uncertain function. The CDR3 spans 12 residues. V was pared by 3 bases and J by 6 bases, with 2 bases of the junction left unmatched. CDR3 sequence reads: CASSWTGSEQYF. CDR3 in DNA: TGTGCCAGCAGCTGGACAGGGAGCGAGCAGTACTTC.

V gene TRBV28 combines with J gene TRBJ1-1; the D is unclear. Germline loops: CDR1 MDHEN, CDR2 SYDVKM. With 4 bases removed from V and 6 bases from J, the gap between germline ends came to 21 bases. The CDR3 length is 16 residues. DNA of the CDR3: TGTGCCAGCAGTTCCTTGGTACGAGGGCGCTGGGCTGAAGCTTTCTTT. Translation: CASSSLVRGRWAEAFF.

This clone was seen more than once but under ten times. This CDR3 is CASSTSPQETQYF. CDR3 nucleotides: TGTGCCAGCAGTACTTCCCCTCAAGAGACCCAGTACTTC. The chain recombines TRBV6-1 with TRBJ2-5; the D is unclear. V lost 5 bases and J lost 2, with 9 bases in between. The CDR3 sequence is 13 residues long. Germline loops: CDR1 MNHNS, CDR2 SASEGT.

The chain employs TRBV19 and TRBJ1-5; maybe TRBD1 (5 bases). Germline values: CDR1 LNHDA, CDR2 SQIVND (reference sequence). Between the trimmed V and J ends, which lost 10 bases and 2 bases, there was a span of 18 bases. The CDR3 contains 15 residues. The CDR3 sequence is CATKAGAGGNQPQHF. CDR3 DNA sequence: TGTGCCACTAAAGCCGGGGCCGGGGGCAATCAGCCCCAGCATTTT.

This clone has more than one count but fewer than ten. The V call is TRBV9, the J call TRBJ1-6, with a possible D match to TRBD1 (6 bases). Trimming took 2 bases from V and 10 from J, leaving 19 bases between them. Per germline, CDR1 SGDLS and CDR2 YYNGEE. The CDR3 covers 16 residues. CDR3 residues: CASSVHPQGPRSPLHF. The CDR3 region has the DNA TGTGCCAGCAGCGTCCACCCACAGGGACCAAGGTCACCCCTCCACTTT.

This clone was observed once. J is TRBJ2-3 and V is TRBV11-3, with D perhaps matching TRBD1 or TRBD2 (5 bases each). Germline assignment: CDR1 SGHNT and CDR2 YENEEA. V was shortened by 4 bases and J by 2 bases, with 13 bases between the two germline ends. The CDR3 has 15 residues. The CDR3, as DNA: TGTGCCAGCAGCTCGACTTGGGGGAACACAGATACGCAGTATTTT. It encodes CASSSTWGNTDTQYF.

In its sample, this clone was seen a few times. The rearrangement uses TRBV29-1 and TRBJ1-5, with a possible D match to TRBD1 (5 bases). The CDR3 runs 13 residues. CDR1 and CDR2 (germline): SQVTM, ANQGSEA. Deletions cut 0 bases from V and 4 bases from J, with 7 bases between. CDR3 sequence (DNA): TGCAGCGTTGAAGAGGGGACTAATCAGCCCCAGCATTTT. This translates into CSVEEGTNQPQHF.

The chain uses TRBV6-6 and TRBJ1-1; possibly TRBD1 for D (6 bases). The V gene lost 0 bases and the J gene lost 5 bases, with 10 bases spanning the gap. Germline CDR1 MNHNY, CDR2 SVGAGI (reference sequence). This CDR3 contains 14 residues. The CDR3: CASSYSGGVTEAFF. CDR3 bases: TGTGCCAGCAGTTACTCAGGGGGGGTGACTGAAGCTTTCTTT.

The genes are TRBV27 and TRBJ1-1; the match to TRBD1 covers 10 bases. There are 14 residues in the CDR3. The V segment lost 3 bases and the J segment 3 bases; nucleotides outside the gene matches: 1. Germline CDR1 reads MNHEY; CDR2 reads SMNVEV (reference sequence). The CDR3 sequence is CASSFGQGDTEAFF. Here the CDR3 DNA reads TGTGCCAGCAGTTTTGGACAGGGGGACACTGAAGCTTTCTTT.

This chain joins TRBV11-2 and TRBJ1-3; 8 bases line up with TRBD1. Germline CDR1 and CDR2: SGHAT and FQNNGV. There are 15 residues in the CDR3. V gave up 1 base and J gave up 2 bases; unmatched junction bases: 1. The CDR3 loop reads CASSLVDRAGNTIYF. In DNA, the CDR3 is TGTGCCAGCAGCTTAGTGGACAGGGCTGGAAACACCATATATTTT.

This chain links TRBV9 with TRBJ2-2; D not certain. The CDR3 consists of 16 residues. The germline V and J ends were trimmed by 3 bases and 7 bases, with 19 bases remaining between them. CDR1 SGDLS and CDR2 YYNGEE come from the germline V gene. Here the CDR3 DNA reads TGTGCCAGCAGCGAGGTGGGCAGGCTGTATGGCGGGGAGCTGTTTTTT. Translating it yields CASSEVGRLYGGELFF.